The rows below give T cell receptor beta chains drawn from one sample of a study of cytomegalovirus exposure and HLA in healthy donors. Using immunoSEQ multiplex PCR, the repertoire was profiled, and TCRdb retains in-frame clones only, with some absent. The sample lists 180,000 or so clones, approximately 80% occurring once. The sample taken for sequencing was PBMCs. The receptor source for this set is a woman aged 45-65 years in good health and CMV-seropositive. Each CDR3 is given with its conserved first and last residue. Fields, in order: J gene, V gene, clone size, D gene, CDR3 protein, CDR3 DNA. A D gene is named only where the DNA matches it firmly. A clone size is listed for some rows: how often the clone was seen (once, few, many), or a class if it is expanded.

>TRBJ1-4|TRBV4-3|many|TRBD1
CASSQNRGGNEKLFF
TGCGCCAGCAGCCAAAACAGGGGGGGGAATGAAAAACTGTTTTTT
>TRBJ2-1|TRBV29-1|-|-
CSGQGDYNEQFF
TGCAGCGGGCAAGGGGATTACAATGAGCAGTTCTTC
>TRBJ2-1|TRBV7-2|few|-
CASKPPGGAYNEQFF
TGTGCCAGCAAACCCCCTGGCGGGGCATACAATGAGCAGTTCTTC
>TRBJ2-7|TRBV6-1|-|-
CASSDPGVHDEQYF
TGTGCCAGCAGTGATCCCGGGGTCCATGACGAGCAGTACTTC
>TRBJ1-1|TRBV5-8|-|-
CATHLTPGRTEAFF
TGTGCCACCCATCTTACTCCGGGTAGGACTGAAGCTTTCTTT
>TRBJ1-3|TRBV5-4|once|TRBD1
CGTGGKEENTIYF
TGTGGTACAGGGGGCAAGGAGGAAAACACCATATATTTT
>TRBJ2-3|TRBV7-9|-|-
CASRLDWADTQYF
TGTGCCAGCAGACTCGACTGGGCAGATACGCAGTATTTT
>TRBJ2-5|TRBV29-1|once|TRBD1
CSADGTGETQYF
TGCAGCGCCGACGGGACAGGAGAGACCCAGTACTTC
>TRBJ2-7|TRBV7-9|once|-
CASSSGHYLTYEQYF
TGTGCCAGCAGCTCCGGACATTACCTCACCTACGAGCAGTACTTC
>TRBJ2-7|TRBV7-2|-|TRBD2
CASSLTPTQLGLVYF
TGTGCCAGCAGCTTAACGCCGACTCAGCTGGGACTAGTCTACTTC
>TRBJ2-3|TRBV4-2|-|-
CASRLTRGTRTDTQYF
TGTGCCAGCAGGCTGACGAGGGGGACACGGACAGATACGCAGTATTTT
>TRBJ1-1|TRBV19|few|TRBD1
CASTIGTGPTEAFF
TGTGCCAGTACCATCGGGACAGGGCCCACTGAAGCTTTCTTT
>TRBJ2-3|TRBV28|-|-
CASSLATDTQYF
TGTGCCAGCAGTTTAGCGACAGATACGCAGTATTTT
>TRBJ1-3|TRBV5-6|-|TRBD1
CASSLLDRVSGNTIYF
TGTGCCAGCAGCTTATTGGACAGGGTCTCTGGAAACACCATATATTTT
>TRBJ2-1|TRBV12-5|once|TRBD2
CASRGEGSYNEQFF
TGTGCTAGCCGGGGGGAGGGGTCCTACAATGAGCAGTTCTTC
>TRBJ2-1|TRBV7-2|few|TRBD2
CASSLRPGTSVYNEQFF
TGTGCCAGCAGCTTACGACCCGGGACTAGCGTCTACAATGAGCAGTTCTTC
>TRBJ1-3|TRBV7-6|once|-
CASSLSGAGNTIYF
TGTGCCAGCAGCTTATCGGGTGCTGGAAACACCATATATTTT
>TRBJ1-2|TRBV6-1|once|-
CASSDYTGGYTF
TGTGCCAGCAGTGATTACACAGGAGGCTACACCTTC
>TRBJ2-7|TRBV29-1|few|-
CSVSGAGEQYF
TGCAGCGTGAGTGGGGCGGGGGAGCAGTACTTC
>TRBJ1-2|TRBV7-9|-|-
CASAGQEGGRGYTF
TGTGCCAGCGCCGGGCAGGAGGGGGGGCGCGGCTACACCTTC
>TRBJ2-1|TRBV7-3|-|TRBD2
CASSLSPSGYNEQFF
TGTGCCAGCAGCTTAAGCCCTAGCGGATACAATGAGCAGTTCTTC
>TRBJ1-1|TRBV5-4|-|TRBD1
CASSSKDRVAFF
TGTGCCAGCAGCTCAAAAGACAGGGTCGCTTTCTTT
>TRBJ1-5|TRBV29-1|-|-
CSVEGGRGLEKVSNQPQHF
TGCAGCGTTGAAGGAGGCCGGGGACTCGAGAAGGTAAGCAATCAGCCCCAGCATTTT
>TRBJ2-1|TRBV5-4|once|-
CASSQVGEAGARGFF
TGTGCCAGCAGCCAAGTCGGGGAGGCCGGGGCGAGGGGGTTCTTC
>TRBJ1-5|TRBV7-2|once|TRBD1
CASSLHRQGGNQPQHF
TGTGCCAGCAGCTTACATCGGCAGGGGGGCAATCAGCCCCAGCATTTT
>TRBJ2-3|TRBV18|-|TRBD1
CASSPRTGTVDTQYF
TGTGCCAGCTCACCACGGACAGGCACGGTAGATACGCAGTATTTT
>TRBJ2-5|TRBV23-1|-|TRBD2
CASLAGEETQYF
TGCGCCAGCCTAGCGGGAGAAGAGACCCAGTACTTC
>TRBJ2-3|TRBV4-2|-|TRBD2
CASSQEGGSTDTQYF
TGTGCCAGCAGCCAAGAGGGGGGGAGCACAGATACGCAGTATTTT
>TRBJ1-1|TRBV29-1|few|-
CSVDGGTNTEAFF
TGCAGCGTTGACGGGGGTACGAACACTGAAGCTTTCTTT
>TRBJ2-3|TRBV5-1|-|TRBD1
CASSTRTGSTDTQYF
TGCGCCAGCAGCACAAGGACAGGTAGCACAGATACGCAGTATTTT
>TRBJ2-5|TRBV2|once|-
CASSPGVPETQYF
TGTGCCAGCAGCCCCGGGGTCCCAGAGACCCAGTACTTC
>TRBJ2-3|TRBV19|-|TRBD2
CASRRSGREGDTQYF
TGTGCCAGTAGGCGGAGCGGGAGGGAGGGAGATACGCAGTATTTT
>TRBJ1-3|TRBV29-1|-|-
CSVEDREGFLSGNTIYF
TGCAGCGTTGAAGATCGGGAAGGATTCCTCTCTGGAAACACCATATATTTT
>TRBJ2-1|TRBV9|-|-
CASSLSGTYNEQFF
TGTGCCAGCAGCCTTAGCGGAACCTACAATGAGCAGTTCTTC
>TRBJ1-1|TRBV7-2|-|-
CASSPHTGGWNTEAFF
TGTGCCAGCAGCCCCCATACGGGGGGTTGGAACACTGAAGCTTTCTTT
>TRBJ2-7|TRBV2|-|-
CASSGFYEQYF
TGTGCCAGCAGTGGGTTCTACGAGCAGTACTTC
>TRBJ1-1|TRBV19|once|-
CASSIDAGTTNTEAFF
TGTGCCAGTAGTATAGATGCCGGGACAACAAACACTGAAGCTTTCTTT
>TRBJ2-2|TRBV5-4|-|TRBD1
CASTPRQGAANTGELFF
TGTGCCAGCACCCCTAGACAGGGGGCCGCGAACACCGGGGAGCTGTTTTTT
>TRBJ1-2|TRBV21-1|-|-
CASSLTTGQGYTF
TGTGCCAGCAGCTTAACGACAGGGCAAGGCTACACCTTC
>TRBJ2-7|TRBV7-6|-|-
CASSRGYEQYF
TGTGCCAGCAGCCGGGGCTACGAGCAGTACTTC
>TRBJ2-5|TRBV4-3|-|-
CASSRDYQETQYF
TGCGCCAGCAGCCGGGACTACCAAGAGACCCAGTACTTC
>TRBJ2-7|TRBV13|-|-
CASSLDTYEQYF
TGTGCCAGCAGCCTAGACACCTACGAGCAGTACTTC
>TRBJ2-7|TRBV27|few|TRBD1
CASSFYGTGSYEQYF
TGTGCCAGCAGTTTTTACGGGACAGGGAGTTACGAGCAGTACTTC
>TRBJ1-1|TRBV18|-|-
CASSPPGRATEAFF
TGTGCCAGCTCACCACCGGGCAGGGCCACTGAAGCTTTCTTT
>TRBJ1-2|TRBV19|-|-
CASKRRGTDGYTF
TGTGCCAGTAAGCGTAGGGGGACGGATGGCTACACCTTC
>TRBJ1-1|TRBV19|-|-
CASSLRQRHTEAFF
TGTGCCAGTAGTCTGCGACAGCGTCACACTGAAGCTTTCTTT
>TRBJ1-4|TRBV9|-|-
CASSVALQAEKLFF
TGTGCCAGCAGCGTAGCTTTACAGGCCGAAAAACTGTTTTTT
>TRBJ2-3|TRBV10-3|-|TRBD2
CAISDSGGTDTQYF
TGTGCCATCAGTGATAGCGGGGGAACAGATACGCAGTATTTT
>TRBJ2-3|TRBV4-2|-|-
CASPRGRRADTQYF
TGTGCCAGCCCTCGGGGTAGGAGGGCAGATACGCAGTATTTT
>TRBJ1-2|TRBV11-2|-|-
CASSRVYGYTF
TGTGCCAGCAGTCGGGTCTATGGCTACACCTTC
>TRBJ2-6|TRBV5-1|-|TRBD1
CASSLGPGGGANVLTF
TGCGCCAGCAGCTTGGGCCCAGGGGGTGGGGCCAACGTCCTGACTTTC
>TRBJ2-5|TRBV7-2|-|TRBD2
CASNPRGGLGTQYF
TGTGCCAGCAACCCACGGGGGGGCTTGGGGACCCAGTACTTC
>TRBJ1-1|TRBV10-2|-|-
CASSEVNGGAFF
TGCGCCAGCAGTGAGGTTAACGGGGGAGCTTTCTTT
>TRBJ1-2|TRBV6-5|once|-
CASSSGVGYTF
TGTGCCAGCAGTTCCGGAGTTGGCTACACCTTC
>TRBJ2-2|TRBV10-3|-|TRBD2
CAISGTSGRAGTGELFF
TGTGCCATCAGTGGGACTAGCGGGAGGGCCGGCACCGGGGAGCTGTTTTTT
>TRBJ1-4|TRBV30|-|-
CAWSLGQDEKLFF
TGTGCCTGGAGCCTGGGACAAGATGAAAAACTGTTTTTT
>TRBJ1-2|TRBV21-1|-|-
CASSSRCVTGRTWTVGYTF
TGTGCCAGCAGCAGCCGTTGCGTGACAGGGCGTACTTGGACCGTGGGATACACCTTC